These 27 T cell receptor beta chains came from one sample sequenced in a study of T cells expressing NK-cell markers. Using the 5' RACE reads, TCRdb records one entry per CDR3 protein without DNA. The sample table sets out about 380,000 distinct CDR3 sequences. Sequencing input: blood T cells: a sorted CD56 or NKG2C T cell subset, CD4+ or CD8+ T cells, or bulk PBMC T cells (not recorded which). The receptors were sampled from a man aged 18-75 years in good health.

CDR3 in amino acids: CASSLSRVVAGANVLTF. The J gene is TRBJ2-6, the V gene TRBV5-1; TCRdb proposes TRBD1, but this gene call is untestable without DNA. Germline lookup yields CDR1 SGHRS and CDR2 YFSETQ. There are 17 residues in the CDR3. The full variable domain, in which reference TRBV5-1 and TRBJ2-6 provide the parts outside the CDR3, is KAGVTQTPRYLIKTRGQQVTLSCSPISGHRSVSWYQQTPGQGLQFLFEYFSETQRNKGNFPGRFSGRQFSNSRSEMNVSTLELGDSALYLCASSLSRVVAGANVLTFGAGSRLTVL.

The V call is TRBV20-1, the J call TRBJ2-5; TCRdb's D gene call, TRBD1, goes unchecked for lack of DNA. Germline-derived CDR1 and CDR2 are DFQATT and SNEGSKA (reference sequence). This CDR3 is 13 amino acids long. The CDR3 loop reads CSAGFWGVETQYF.

J is TRBJ2-3 and V is TRBV4-2. The CDR3 runs 16 residues. CDR1 is LGHNA, CDR2 YNFKEQ, per germline. The CDR3 protein is CASSQGHAESTDTQYF.

The genes are TRBV7-6 and TRBJ2-1; TCRdb reports TRBD1, a call that lacks DNA to check it against. This CDR3 contains 14 residues. Germline V lookup: CDR1 SGHVS, CDR2 FNYEAQ. The CDR3 sequence is CASSSSTGGNEQFF.

This chain uses TRBV29-1 with TRBJ2-3; the D gene TCRdb calls, TRBD1, cannot be checked with no DNA. Germline V lookup: CDR1 SQVTM, CDR2 ANQGSEA. The CDR3 is made up of 16 amino acids. CDR3 amino acids: CSAVGQGAGSTDTQYF.

The chain links TRBV6-5 to TRBJ1-2. This CDR3 has 13 residues. CDR1 and CDR2 from the germline V gene are MNHEY and SVGAGI. The CDR3 spells CASRLQFNYGYTF.

The chain uses TRBV7-2 and TRBJ1-1; TCRdb lists TRBD1, though no DNA is available to test this call. Germline-derived CDR1 and CDR2 are SGHTA and FQGNSA. This CDR3 has 13 amino acids. The CDR3 sequence: CASSIQGFSEAFF.

J is TRBJ1-1 and V is TRBV18; TCRdb's assignment of TRBD1 cannot be checked, as there is no DNA. Germline V gene lookup returns CDR1 KGHSH and CDR2 LQKENI. The CDR3 covers 15 residues. The CDR3 here is CASSQDTGYGTEAFF.

The V and J genes are TRBV2 and TRBJ2-3; TCRdb calls TRBD2, which cannot be checked without DNA. The CDR3 sequence is 15 residues long. Germline V CDR1 and CDR2: SNHLY, FYNNEI. CDR3 in amino acids: CAGNSGGAGPDTQYF.

CDR3 sequence: CASSNGQGVKETQYF. The chain couples TRBV11-1 to TRBJ2-5; lacking DNA, the TRBD1 call made by TCRdb goes unchecked. The CDR3 length is 15 residues. Per the germline V gene, CDR1 is SGHAT and CDR2 is FQDESV (reference sequence).

The gene calls are TRBV6-4 and TRBJ2-3; TCRdb selects TRBD1, and the lack of DNA leaves this call unchecked. Germline V gene data show CDR1 as MRHNA and CDR2 as SNTAGT. This CDR3 comprises 15 residues. CDR3: CASSDRQGRTDTQYF.

The V gene is TRBV15, the J gene TRBJ2-5; TCRdb picks TRBD1, but there is no DNA to check that call. The CDR3 consists of 16 residues. In germline, CDR1 is LNHNV, CDR2 YYDKDF (reference sequence). The chain's CDR3 is CATSRDASGGQETQYF.

This chain joins TRBV6-1 and TRBJ2-5; absent DNA, TCRdb's TRBD2 call cannot be checked. In germline, CDR1 is MNHNS, CDR2 SASEGT. The CDR3 consists of 13 residues. CDR3 in amino acids: CASSARYKETQYF.

This chain links TRBV10-3 with TRBJ2-7. There are 13 residues in the CDR3. CDR1 ENHRY and CDR2 SYGVKD come from the germline V gene. The CDR3 sequence: CAIRGMGSYEQYF.

The rearrangement uses TRBV20-1 and TRBJ1-2; TCRdb's D gene call, TRBD1, goes unchecked for lack of DNA. The germline gives CDR1 DFQATT, CDR2 SNEGSKA (reference sequence). This CDR3 is 15 amino acids long. CDR3 protein: CSSPLWGKTNYGYTF.

V usage is TRBV10-3 and J usage is TRBJ2-2; TCRdb indicates TRBD2, and absent DNA this call remains unverified. There are 16 residues in the CDR3. Germline V gene sequence: CDR1 ENHRY, CDR2 SYGVKD. CDR3 in amino acids: CAISESRPGGTGELFF.

This sequence joins TRBV7-6 and TRBJ2-3. Germline V gene data show CDR1 as SGHVS and CDR2 as FNYEAQ. The CDR3 loop spans 15 amino acids. This CDR3 is CASSLNTANTDTQYF.

The V and J genes are TRBV18 and TRBJ2-5. Looked up from germline, CDR1 is KGHSH and CDR2 is LQKENI. This CDR3 comprises 15 residues. The CDR3 is CASSRARSVEETQYF.

The chain uses TRBV5-1 and TRBJ1-1; TCRdb calls TRBD1, which cannot be checked without DNA. CDR1 is SGHRS, CDR2 YFSETQ, per germline. This CDR3 has 15 residues. CDR3 region: CASSLADTWNTEAFF.

The gene calls are TRBV20-1 and TRBJ1-4; the TRBD1 assignment by TCRdb is unverifiable without DNA. The germline V gene encodes CDR1 DFQATT and CDR2 SNEGSKA (reference sequence). This CDR3 is 14 amino acids long. The CDR3 sequence is CSAQVGASMEKLFF.

V gene TRBV7-9 combines with J gene TRBJ1-3. Looked up from germline, CDR1 is SEHNR and CDR2 is FQNEAQ (reference sequence). The CDR3 extends over 15 amino acids. CDR3 amino acids: CASSLLRSSGNTIYF.

CDR3 sequence reads: CASSDGYEQYF. This sequence joins TRBV6-1 and TRBJ2-7. The V gene's germline CDR1 is MNHNS and CDR2 SASEGT. The CDR3 is 11 residues long.

The CDR3 protein is CASSLARGAIREQFF. The chain employs TRBV7-8 and TRBJ2-1; checking the TCRdb D call of TRBD1 is not possible without DNA. Germline V CDR1 and CDR2: SGHVS, FQNEAQ. The CDR3 spans 15 residues.

The J gene is TRBJ1-1, the V gene TRBV20-1; checking the TCRdb D call of TRBD1 is not possible without DNA. Germline loops: CDR1 DFQATT, CDR2 SNEGSKA (reference sequence). The CDR3 length is 17 residues. CDR3 loop: CSASGWDRVVGNTEAFF.

The chain combines TRBV6-1 with TRBJ1-4; without DNA, the TCRdb call of TRBD1 cannot be checked. CDR1 MNHNS and CDR2 SASEGT come from the germline V gene. CDR3 size: 14 residues. The CDR3 here is CASRGDSRQEKLFF.

This rearrangement joins TRBV7-2 to TRBJ2-3; the TRBD1 assignment by TCRdb is unverifiable without DNA. There are 17 residues in the CDR3. In germline, CDR1 is SGHTA, CDR2 FQGNSA. The CDR3 sequence is CASSPLRGGRLTYTQYF.

This chain joins TRBV10-3 and TRBJ2-5; the D gene TCRdb calls, TRBD2, cannot be checked with no DNA. Germline V gene data show CDR1 as ENHRY and CDR2 as SYGVKD. The CDR3 spans 15 residues. Here the CDR3 reads CAISEPGGAGETQYF.